This TCR beta chain stems from a study of shared clonotypes between healthy human individuals. V lost 1 base to trimming and J lost 8 bases; unmatched junction nucleotides: 8. The CDR3 length is 15 residues. Germline CDR1 and CDR2: MGHRA and YSYEKL. Study results and caveats: Though the depth was large, rarefaction showed that sorted-subset sequencing was incomplete.

TCRdb keeps only in-frame clones here, not all; method: immunoSEQ multiplex PCR. The sample shows 800,000 or so clones, 95% to 97% of them seen only once. Cells designated naive CD8 were CD45RO-negative and were positively selected for CCR7, with terminally differentiated effector memory CD45RA+ cells excluded. Comment on this clone: The antigen remains unidentified.

The source is a man aged 30 to 45 in good health. Sequenced material: naive CD8+ T cells sorted from blood. The V and J genes are TRBV4-1 and TRBJ2-1, with TRBD2 identical over 7 bases. The CDR3 DNA reads as TGCGCCAGCAGCCAAGCGGGAGGAAATTGGGATGAGCAGTTCTTC. Its protein product is CASSQAGGNWDEQFF.